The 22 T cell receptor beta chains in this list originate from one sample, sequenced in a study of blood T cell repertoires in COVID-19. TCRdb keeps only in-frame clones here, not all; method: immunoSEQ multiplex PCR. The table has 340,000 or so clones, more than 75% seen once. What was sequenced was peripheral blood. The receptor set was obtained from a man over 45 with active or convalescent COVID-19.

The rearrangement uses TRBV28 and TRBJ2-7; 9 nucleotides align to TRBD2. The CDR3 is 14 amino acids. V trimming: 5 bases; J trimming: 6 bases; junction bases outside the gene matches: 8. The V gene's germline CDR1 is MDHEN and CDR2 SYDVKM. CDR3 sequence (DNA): TGTGCCAGCAGTCTGCGGGGGGGAGGGCGCGAGCAGTACTTC. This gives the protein CASSLRGGGREQYF.

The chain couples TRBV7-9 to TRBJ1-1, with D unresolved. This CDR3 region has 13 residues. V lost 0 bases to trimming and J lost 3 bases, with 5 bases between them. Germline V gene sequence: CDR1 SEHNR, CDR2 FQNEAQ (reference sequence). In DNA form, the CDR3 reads TGTGCCAGCAGCTTAGCCAGATACACTGAAGCTTTCTTT. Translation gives CASSLARYTEAFF.

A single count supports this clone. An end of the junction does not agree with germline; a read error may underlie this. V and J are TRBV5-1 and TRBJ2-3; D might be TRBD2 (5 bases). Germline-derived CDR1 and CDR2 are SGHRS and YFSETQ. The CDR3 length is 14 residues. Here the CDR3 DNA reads TGCGCCAGCAGCGAGCGAGCGGAGGCGGATACTCAGTATTTT. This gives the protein CASSERAEADTQYF.

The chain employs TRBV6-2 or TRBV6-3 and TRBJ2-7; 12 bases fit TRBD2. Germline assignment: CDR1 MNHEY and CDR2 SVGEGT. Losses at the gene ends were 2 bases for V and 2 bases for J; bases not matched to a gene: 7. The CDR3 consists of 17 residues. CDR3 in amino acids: CASSYRGTSGFPYEQYF. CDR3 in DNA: TGTGCCAGCAGTTACCGGGGGACTAGCGGGTTCCCCTACGAGCAGTACTTC.

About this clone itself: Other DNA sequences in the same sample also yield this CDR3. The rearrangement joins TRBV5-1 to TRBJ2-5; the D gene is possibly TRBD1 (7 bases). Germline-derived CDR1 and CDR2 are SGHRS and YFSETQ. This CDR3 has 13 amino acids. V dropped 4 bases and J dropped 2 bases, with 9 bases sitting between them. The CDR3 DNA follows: TGCGCCAGCAGCCCAGGGGGGCAAGAGACCCAGTACTTC. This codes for CASSPGGQETQYF.

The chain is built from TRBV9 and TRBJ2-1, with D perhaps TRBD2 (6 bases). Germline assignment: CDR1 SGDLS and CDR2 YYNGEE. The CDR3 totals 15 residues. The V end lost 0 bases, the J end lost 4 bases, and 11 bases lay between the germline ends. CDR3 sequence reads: CASSVAGTLYNEQFF. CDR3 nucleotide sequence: TGTGCCAGCAGCGTAGCCGGGACTTTATACAATGAGCAGTTCTTC.

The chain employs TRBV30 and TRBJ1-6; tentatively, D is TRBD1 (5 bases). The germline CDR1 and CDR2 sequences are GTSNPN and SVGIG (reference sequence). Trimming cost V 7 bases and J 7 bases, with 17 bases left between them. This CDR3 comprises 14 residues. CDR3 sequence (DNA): TGTGCCTCAAAGCGGGGGAGGTCGAATTCACCCCTCCACTTT. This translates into CASKRGRSNSPLHF.

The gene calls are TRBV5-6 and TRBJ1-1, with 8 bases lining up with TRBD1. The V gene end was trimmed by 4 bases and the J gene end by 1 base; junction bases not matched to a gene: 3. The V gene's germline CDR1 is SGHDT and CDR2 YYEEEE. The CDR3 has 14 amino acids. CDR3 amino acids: CASSRGQENTEAFF. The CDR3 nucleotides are TGTGCCAGCAGCAGGGGACAGGAGAACACTGAAGCTTTCTTT.

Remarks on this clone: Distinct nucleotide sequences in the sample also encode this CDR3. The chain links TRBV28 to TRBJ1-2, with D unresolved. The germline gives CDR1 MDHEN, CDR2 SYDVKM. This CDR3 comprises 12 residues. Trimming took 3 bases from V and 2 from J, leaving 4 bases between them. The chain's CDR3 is CASSFSNYGYTF. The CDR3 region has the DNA TGTGCCAGCAGTTTCTCCAACTATGGCTACACCTTC.

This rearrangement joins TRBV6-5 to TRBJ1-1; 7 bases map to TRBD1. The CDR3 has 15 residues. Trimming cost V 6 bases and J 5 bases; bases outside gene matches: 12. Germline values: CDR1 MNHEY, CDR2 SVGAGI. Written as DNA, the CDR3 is TGTGCCAGCAGGCATCGAGGGACAGTAGGAACTGAAGCTTTCTTT. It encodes CASRHRGTVGTEAFF.

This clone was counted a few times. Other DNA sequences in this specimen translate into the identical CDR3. The CDR3 bases are TGTGCCAGCAGCGGGGGGACAGGGGGGGAGACCCAGTACTTC. This translates into CASSGGTGGETQYF. The V gene is TRBV9, the J gene TRBJ2-5, with TRBD1 identical over 11 bases. The germline gives CDR1 SGDLS, CDR2 YYNGEE. This CDR3 comprises 14 residues. The ends lost 3 bases at V and 5 bases at J; junction bases unmatched: 3.

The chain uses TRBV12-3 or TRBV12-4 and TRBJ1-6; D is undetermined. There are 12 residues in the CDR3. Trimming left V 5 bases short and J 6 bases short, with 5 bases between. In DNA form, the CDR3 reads TGTGCCAGCAGTCCTAGTAATTCACCCCTCCACTTT. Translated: CASSPSNSPLHF.

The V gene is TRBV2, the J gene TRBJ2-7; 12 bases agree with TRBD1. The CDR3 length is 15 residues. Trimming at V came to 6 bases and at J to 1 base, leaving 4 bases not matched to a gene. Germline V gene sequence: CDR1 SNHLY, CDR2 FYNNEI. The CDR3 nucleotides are TGTGCCAGCAGGTCGGGACAGGGGGCTTCCTACGAGCAGTACTTC. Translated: CASRSGQGASYEQYF.

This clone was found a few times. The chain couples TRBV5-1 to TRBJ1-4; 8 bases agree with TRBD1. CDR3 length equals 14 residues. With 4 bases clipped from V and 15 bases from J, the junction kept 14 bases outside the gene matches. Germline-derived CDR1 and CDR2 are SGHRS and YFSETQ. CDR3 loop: CASSLDRGSEWVFF. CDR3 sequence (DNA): TGCGCCAGCAGCCTAGACAGGGGATCTGAATGGGTGTTTTTT.

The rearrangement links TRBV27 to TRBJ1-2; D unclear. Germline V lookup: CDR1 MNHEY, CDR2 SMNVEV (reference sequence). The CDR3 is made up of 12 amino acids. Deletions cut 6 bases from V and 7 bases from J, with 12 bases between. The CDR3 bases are TGTGCCAGCAGGTTTGAGTCCGGTGGCTACACCTTC. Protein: CASRFESGGYTF.

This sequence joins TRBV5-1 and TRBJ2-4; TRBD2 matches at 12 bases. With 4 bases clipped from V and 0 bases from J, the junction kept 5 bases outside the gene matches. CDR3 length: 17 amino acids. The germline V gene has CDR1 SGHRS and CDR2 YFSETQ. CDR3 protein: CASSRGLAGGAKNIQYF. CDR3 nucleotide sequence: TGCGCCAGCAGCCGGGGACTAGCGGGTGGAGCCAAAAACATTCAGTACTTC.

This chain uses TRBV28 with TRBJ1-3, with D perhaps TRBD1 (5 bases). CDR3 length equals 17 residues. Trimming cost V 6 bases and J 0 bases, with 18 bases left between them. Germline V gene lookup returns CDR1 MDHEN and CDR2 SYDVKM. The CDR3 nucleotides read TGTGCCAGCAGCGCCGGAACCATCCAGGGCTCTGGAAACACCATATATTTT. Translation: CASSAGTIQGSGNTIYF.

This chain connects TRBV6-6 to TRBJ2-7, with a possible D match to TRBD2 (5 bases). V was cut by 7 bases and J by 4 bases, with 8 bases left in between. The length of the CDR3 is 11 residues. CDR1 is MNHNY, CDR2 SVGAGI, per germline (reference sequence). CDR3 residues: CASTAGYEQYF. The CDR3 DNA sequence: TGTGCCAGCACGGCGGGTTACGAGCAGTACTTC.

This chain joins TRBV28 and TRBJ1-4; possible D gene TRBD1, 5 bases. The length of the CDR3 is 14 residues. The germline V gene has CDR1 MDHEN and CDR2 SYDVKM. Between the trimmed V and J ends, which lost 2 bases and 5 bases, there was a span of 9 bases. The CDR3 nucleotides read TGTGCCAGCAGTTTAACTGGGGCAAATGAAAAACTGTTTTTT. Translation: CASSLTGANEKLFF.

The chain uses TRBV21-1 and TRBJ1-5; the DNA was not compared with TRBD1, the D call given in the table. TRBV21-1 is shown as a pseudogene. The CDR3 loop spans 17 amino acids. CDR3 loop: CASSYTSRGHRNQPQHF. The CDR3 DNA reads TGTGCCAGCAGCTACACTAGCAGGGGGCATCGCAATCAGCCCCAGCATTTT.

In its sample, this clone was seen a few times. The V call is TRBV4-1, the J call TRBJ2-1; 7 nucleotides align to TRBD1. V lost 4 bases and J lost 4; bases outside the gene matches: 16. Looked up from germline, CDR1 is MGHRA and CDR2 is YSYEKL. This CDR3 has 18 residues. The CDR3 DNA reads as TGCGCCAGCAGCCCACTTCTCCGACAGGGCTTTAGATACAATGAGCAGTTCTTC. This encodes CASSPLLRQGFRYNEQFF.

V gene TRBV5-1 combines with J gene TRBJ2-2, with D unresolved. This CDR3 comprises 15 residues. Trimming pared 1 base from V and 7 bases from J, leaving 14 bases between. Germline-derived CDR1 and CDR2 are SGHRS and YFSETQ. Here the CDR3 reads CASSLTAIFGGELFF. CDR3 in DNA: TGCGCCAGCAGCTTGACTGCCATATTTGGCGGGGAGCTGTTTTTT.